The entry below gives a single TCR beta chain sequence along with its context. Its antigen is as yet unknown. The V gene lost 4 bases and the J gene lost 8 bases, with 15 bases spanning the gap. Germline V CDR1 and CDR2: GTSNPN, SVGIG (reference sequence). The CDR3 extends over 13 amino acids. This specimen belongs to a study of Ad26.COV2.S vaccination and SARS-CoV-2 variants. Study at large: Ad26.COV2.S given intramuscularly, once or twice 56 days apart.

Specified treatment: some 20 received Ad26.COV2.S at low or high dose, single or two shots; about five received placebo; per-sample allocation not given. Repertoires come from day 63 after the first vaccine or placebo injection. Assay used: immunoSEQ multiplex PCR; TCRdb lists only in-frame clones, some missing. This sample has about 480,000 clones, with around nine tenths found just once. Study results and caveats: Assessments of TCR breadth and depth may have underestimated the total T cell responses. The placebo group had lower spike-specific TCR breadth than the vaccine recipients did. Once vaccination had occurred, spike-specific CD8+ and CD4+ T cell responses reportedly showed substantial breadth.

This TCR was recovered from a person aged 18-65 years who received the Ad26.COV2.S COVID-19 vaccine or a placebo. J is TRBJ2-1 and V is TRBV30; the D call may be TRBD1 or TRBD2 (5 bases each). This sample comprised peripheral blood, obtained in a trial of Ad26.COV2.S vaccine versus placebo. CDR3 amino acids: CAWTSPGADEQFF. For the CDR3, the DNA is TGTGCCTGGACTAGCCCCGGGGCCGATGAGCAGTTCTTC.